This TCR beta chain emerged from a study of Graves' ophthalmopathy and Graves' hyperthyroidism (dated by TCRdb to the late 2010s). Context from the whole study: Peripheral blood samples were taken at the time of initial diagnosis, before any treatment was given. The study used TCR beta repertoire signatures to distinguish Graves' ophthalmopathy from Graves' hyperthyroidism and to predict progression to ophthalmopathy. In total, some 140 blood samples were TCR-sequenced: 40 to 45 ophthalmopathy, some 75 hyperthyroidism and some 17 hyperthyroidism-to-ophthalmopathy patients. A discovery set of 95 to 100 patients (about 45 ophthalmopathy, 55 to 65 stable hyperthyroidism) was enrolled to explore V-J signatures distinguishing ophthalmopathy from hyperthyroidism. An independent validation cohort comprised around 19 hyperthyroidism patients and about 16 patients who later progressed from hyperthyroidism to ophthalmopathy. T-cell repertoires of thyroid tissue and blood were compared in a handful of hyperthyroidism patients. Following sample collection, hyperthyroidism patients were given methimazole at a starting dose of 30 mg daily, and ophthalmopathy patients were given high-dose intravenous methylprednisolone. The 75 to 100 discovery patients were randomly split 7:3 into training and test sets.

A patient counted as having stable hyperthyroidism if there was no progression to ophthalmopathy within 18 months of follow-up. The hyperthyroidism patients were 18 to 65 years old and newly diagnosed, with a disease duration of less than 2 months. Anyone with other autoimmune diseases, uncontrolled infections, pregnancy or lactation was excluded from the study. Clinical symptoms, serum thyroxine, TRAb, thyroid ultrasound and orbital computed tomography were used for diagnosis. PBMCs were isolated from 7.5 to 10 ml of fresh peripheral blood by Ficoll-Paque density gradient centrifugation. Trizol reagent was used to extract the total RNA, and its quality was then checked on an Agilent 2100 Bioanalyzer. Comments on this clonotype: No cognate antigen has been identified for it. No quality values exist for individual bases; no much larger clone is one base distant.

What the work shows at the level of the full study, not this receptor alone: In cross-validation, the 13-signature model distinguished ophthalmopathy from stable hyperthyroidism with 85% to 90% sensitivity and around 82% specificity, and in the test set the corresponding values were around 80% and 75%. No statistical method was used to set the sample size in advance, and the investigators knew which group each participant was assigned to. Among expanded thyroid clonotypes with frequency above 0.001, most also showed up in blood, which suggests that blood repertoires may reflect the thyroid immune response. In validation, the model predicted ophthalmopathy progression with 55% to 71% sensitivity and 72.22% specificity; roughly 12 predicted patients were CT-confirmed with GO in a median of about 6.2 months.

From the cysteine up to the phenylalanine, the CDR3 has a length of 14 residues. Only the CDR3 part of the read is kept: 42 bases, read in frame from the first base. For CDR1 and CDR2, the germline V gene (reference sequence) lists GTSNPN and SVGIG. V is trimmed back by 3 bases and J by 4 bases, and the junction contains 5 bases that no gene match accounts for. TCR beta CDR3 regions were amplified from RNA transcripts for repertoire sequencing. The first round was an RT-PCR using HTBI primers with the Qiagen OneStep RT-PCR kit, and this first round was followed by a second-round multiplex PCR, then size selection and purification. Sequencing of the libraries was carried out on an Illumina HiSeq2000 in paired-end mode with 100 bp reads. The original pipeline was this. SOAPnuke was used to process the reads, removing any read that contained adapters or uncalled bases, had a mean Phred below 15, or lacked an exact match to the constant primer or identifier. High-quality paired reads were merged with COPE v1.2.5. Unique nucleotide sequences were defined as clonotypes and aligned to IMGT TRB V, D and J references using MiTCR v1.1. The analysis was limited to V-J combinations with a frequency above 0.0001, which together covered 99.2% of the repertoires. A TCR clonal expansion and chaos score per V-J combination was defined as the ratio of F50 clonal expansion to chaos observed in the TCRdist matrix. Welch's t-statistics and random forest were used to reduce the features to around 13 V-J combinations, which were then used as input to a naive Bayes classifier. Thyroid-blood repertoire similarity was quantified with the Morisita-Horn index. Using fastp at Q25 and MiXCR, TCRdb reprocessed the public reads and kept productive beta chains. CDR3 protein sequences are deduplicated, and each keeps its most common genes and DNA. TCRdb, not the authors, supplied the V and J calls. Within this sample are approximately 410,000 distinct CDR3 sequences, with 15% to 19% of them counted one time only. Together, the top ten hold 5.5% to 7% of the sample.

The source of this sequence is a woman under 30 with stable Graves' hyperthyroidism. Donor details come from another sample of the same person, matched by shared clones. Sequenced: peripheral blood. This chain is built from TRBV30 and TRBJ2-7; a stretch of 11 junction bases matches TRBD1. The nucleotide sequence reads TGTGCCTGGAGGCGGGGACAGGGGGGATACGAGCAGTACTTC. The resulting protein is CAWRRGQGGYEQYF.